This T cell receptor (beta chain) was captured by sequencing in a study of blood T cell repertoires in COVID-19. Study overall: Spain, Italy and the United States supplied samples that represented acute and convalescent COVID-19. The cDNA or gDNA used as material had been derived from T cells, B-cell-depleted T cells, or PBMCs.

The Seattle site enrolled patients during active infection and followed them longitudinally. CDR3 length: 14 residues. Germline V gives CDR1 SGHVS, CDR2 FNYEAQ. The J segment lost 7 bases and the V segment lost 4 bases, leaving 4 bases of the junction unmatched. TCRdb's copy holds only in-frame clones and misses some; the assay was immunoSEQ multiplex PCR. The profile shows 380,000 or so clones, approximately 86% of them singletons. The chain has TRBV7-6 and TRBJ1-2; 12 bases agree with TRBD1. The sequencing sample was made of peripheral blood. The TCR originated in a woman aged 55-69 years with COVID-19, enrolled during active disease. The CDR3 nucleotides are TGTGCCAGCAGCTCCGGGACAGGGGGCGGTGGCTACACCTTC. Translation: CASSSGTGGGGYTF.